Below, 13 T cell receptor beta chains from the same sample are listed, as sequenced in a study of blood T cell repertoires in COVID-19. Repertoires were generated with immunoSEQ multiplex PCR, while TCRdb's copy carries only in-frame clones and drops some. The sample includes around 330,000 clones, over 75% of them seen just once. Sequenced input: PBMCs or T cells enriched from blood (not recorded which). Every receptor here comes from a woman between 35 and 50 years old who had recovered from COVID-19.

This clone has just a few counts. The chain recombines TRBV23-1 with TRBJ1-3; D possibly corresponds to TRBD1 (5 bases). TRBV23-1 is an open reading frame, and its role is uncertain. V lost 6 bases and J lost 4, with 13 bases in between. This CDR3 has 14 amino acids. CDR3 DNA: TGCGCCAGCAGGAAAGGGGATTCGGGAAACACCATATATTTT. Its translation: CASRKGDSGNTIYF.

V gene TRBV9 combines with J gene TRBJ1-2, with D hard to call. The CDR3 extends over 17 amino acids. Deletions cut 5 bases from V and 4 bases from J, with 24 bases between. From germline, CDR1 is SGDLS and CDR2 YYNGEE. CDR3 in DNA: TGTGCCAGCAGAGATTCCCGGGAACCACTAACTGGCTATGGCTACACCTTC. Protein sequence: CASRDSREPLTGYGYTF.

This clone was observed a few times. The CDR3 protein is CASSLQGHGNQPQHF. The CDR3 coding sequence is TGTGCCAGCAGTCTTCAAGGACATGGCAATCAGCCCCAGCATTTT. The V call is TRBV27, the J call TRBJ1-5, with TRBD1 as a possible D gene (5 bases). CDR3 length: 15 residues. V was trimmed by 5 bases and J by 2 bases, leaving 13 bases between them. Germline CDR1 MNHEY, CDR2 SMNVEV (reference sequence).

The chain links TRBV4-3 to TRBJ1-4; TRBD1 agrees at 8 bases. The CDR3 extends over 13 amino acids. J gave up 8 bases and V 3 bases, and 2 bases lay outside the gene matches. In germline, CDR1 is LGHNA, CDR2 YSLEER. CDR3 nucleotides: TGCGCCAGCAGCCAGAGACAGGGGGAAAAACTGTTTTTT. Encoded protein: CASSQRQGEKLFF.

CDR3 residues: CASSFGTANSPLHF. CDR3 bases: TGTGCCAGCAGTTTTGGGACAGCTAATTCACCCCTCCACTTT. V usage is TRBV28 and J usage is TRBJ1-6, with 7 bases aligning to TRBD1. The V gene end was trimmed by 3 bases and the J gene end by 6 bases; junction bases not matched to a gene: 2. The germline gives CDR1 MDHEN, CDR2 SYDVKM. The CDR3 has 14 amino acids. Drawing the rest from reference TRBV28 and TRBJ1-6, the complete variable domain is DVKVTQSSRYLVKRTGEKVFLECVQDMDHENMFWYRQDPGLGLRLIYFSYDVKMKEKGDIPEGYSVSREKKERFSLILESASTNQTSMYLCASSFGTANSPLHFGNGTRLTVT.

The gene calls are TRBV10-3 and TRBJ1-5, with a weak D call TRBD1 (5 bases). The germline V gene has CDR1 ENHRY and CDR2 SYGVKD. The ends were cut back, 5 bases at V and 9 bases at J, with 14 bases in the middle. The CDR3 has 13 residues. CDR3 sequence: CAISSFGAAPQHF. The DNA of the CDR3 is TGTGCCATCAGTTCCTTTGGGGCGGCGCCCCAGCATTTT.

This clone turned up a few times. V usage is TRBV3-1 (or the pseudogene TRBV3-2) and J usage is TRBJ2-7; 9 bases fit TRBD1. In germline, CDR1 is LGHDT, CDR2 YNNKEL (reference sequence). Trimming at V came to 3 bases and at J to 6 bases, leaving 9 bases not matched to a gene. CDR3 length equals 15 residues. The CDR3 sequence: CASSQPGQGSPEQYF. The DNA for the CDR3 is TGTGCCAGCAGCCAGCCCGGACAGGGGAGCCCCGAGCAGTACTTC.

The chain links TRBV25-1 to TRBJ1-5; D is ambiguous. V shed 6 bases and J shed 1 base, with 10 bases lying between them. The germline gives CDR1 MGHDK, CDR2 SYGVNS. The CDR3 extends over 14 amino acids. In nucleotides, the CDR3 is TGTGCCAGCAGCCATTCTCGGAGCAATCAGCCCCAGCATTTT. It specifies CASSHSRSNQPQHF.

The J gene is TRBJ2-2, the V gene TRBV2; D might be TRBD1 (6 bases). Between the trimmed V and J ends, which lost 8 bases and 5 bases, there was a span of 15 bases. Germline-derived CDR1 and CDR2 are SNHLY and FYNNEI. The CDR3 loop spans 14 amino acids. CDR3 sequence (DNA): TGTGCCAGCGTTAAAGGGGGAAAAACCGGGGAGCTGTTTTTT. Amino acid sequence: CASVKGGKTGELFF.

V gene TRBV7-2 combines with J gene TRBJ2-1; D might be TRBD2 (6 bases). The V gene's germline CDR1 is SGHTA and CDR2 FQGNSA. The CDR3 sequence is 15 residues long. Deletions cut 5 bases from V and 1 base from J, with 12 bases between. The CDR3 bases are TGTGCCAGCAGCCCAAAGCGGGCGTCCTACAATGAGCAGTTCTTC. It codes for CASSPKRASYNEQFF. The complete variable domain, with remaining parts taken from reference TRBV7-2 and TRBJ2-1, reads GAGVSQSPSNKVTEKGKDVELRCDPISGHTALYWYRQSLGQGLEFLIYFQGNSAPDKSGLPSDRFSAERTGGSVSTLTIQRTQQEDSAVYLCASSPKRASYNEQFFGPGTRLTVL.

The rearrangement joins TRBV4-3 to TRBJ2-5; 12 bases are shared with TRBD2. The germline gives CDR1 LGHNA, CDR2 YSLEER. The length of the CDR3 is 15 residues. Losses at the gene ends were 1 base for V and 7 bases for J; bases not matched to a gene: 4. The CDR3: CASSQGTSGVGTQYF. The CDR3 bases are TGCGCCAGCAGCCAAGGGACTAGCGGGGTTGGGACCCAGTACTTC.

The chain couples TRBV28 to TRBJ2-7; maybe TRBD1 (5 bases). The germline CDR1 and CDR2 sequences are MDHEN and SYDVKM. Trimming took 2 bases from V and 1 from J, leaving 15 bases between them. CDR3 length: 16 residues. CDR3 in DNA: TGTGCCAGCAGTTTAGTTGGCGACAGTCTTTCCTACGAGCAGTACTTC. This translates into CASSLVGDSLSYEQYF.

This chain connects TRBV7-9 to TRBJ2-7, with 11 positions matching TRBD2. Germline V lookup: CDR1 SEHNR, CDR2 FQNEAQ (reference sequence). After removal of 5 bases from V and 2 bases from J, the junction contained 5 bases not matched to a gene. The CDR3 sequence is 15 residues long. CDR3 residues: CASSPGTSGTYEQYF. The CDR3 DNA reads TGTGCCAGCAGCCCTGGGACTAGCGGAACCTACGAGCAGTACTTC.